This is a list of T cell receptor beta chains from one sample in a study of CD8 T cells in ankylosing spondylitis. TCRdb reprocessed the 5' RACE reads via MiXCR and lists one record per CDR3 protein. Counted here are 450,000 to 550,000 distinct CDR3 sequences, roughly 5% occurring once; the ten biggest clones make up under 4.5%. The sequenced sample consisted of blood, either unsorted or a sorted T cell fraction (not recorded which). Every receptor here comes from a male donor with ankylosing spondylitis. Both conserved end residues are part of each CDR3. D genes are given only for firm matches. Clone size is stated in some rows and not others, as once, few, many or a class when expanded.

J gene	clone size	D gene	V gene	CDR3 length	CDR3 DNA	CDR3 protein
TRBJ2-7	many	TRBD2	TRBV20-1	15	TGCAGTGCTTCCGGGACTAGCGGTAGCTCCTACGAGCAGTACTTC	CSASGTSGSSYEQYF
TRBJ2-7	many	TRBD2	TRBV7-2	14	TGTGCCAGCAGCGCCTGGACTAGCTCCTACGAGCAGTACTTC	CASSAWTSSYEQYF
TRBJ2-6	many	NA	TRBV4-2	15	TGTGCCAGCAGTCCAGAGACCTCTGGGGCCAACGTCCTGACTTTC	CASSPETSGANVLTF
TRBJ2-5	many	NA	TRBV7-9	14	TGTGCCAGCAGCTTAGGGCTAATCGAAGAGACCCAGTACTTC	CASSLGLIEETQYF
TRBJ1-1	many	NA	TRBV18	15	TGTGCCAGCTCACCAAACACGGCACTGAACACTGAAGCTTTCTTT	CASSPNTALNTEAFF
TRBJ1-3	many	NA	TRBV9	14	TGTGCCAGCAGCGGAACAGGGTTCGGAAACACCATATATTTT	CASSGTGFGNTIYF
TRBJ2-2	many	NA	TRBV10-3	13	TGTGCCATCAGTGCAGGGAACACCGGGGAGCTGTTTTTT	CAISAGNTGELFF
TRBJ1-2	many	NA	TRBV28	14	TGTGCCAGCAGGCCTACGCTTGGGTTCTATGGCTACACCTTC	CASRPTLGFYGYTF
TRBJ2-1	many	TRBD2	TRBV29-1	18	TGCAGCGTTTCCTCCGGGACTAGCGGGAGGGTAAATTACAATGAGCAGTTCTTC	CSVSSGTSGRVNYNEQFF
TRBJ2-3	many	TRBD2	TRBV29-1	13	TGCAGCGTTTTGGGGAGGGTAACAGATACGCAGTATTTT	CSVLGRVTDTQYF
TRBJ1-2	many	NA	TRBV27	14	TGTGCCAGCAGTTTAATGGCAGACAACTATGGCTACACCTTC	CASSLMADNYGYTF
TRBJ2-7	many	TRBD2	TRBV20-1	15	TGCAGTGCTAGCCGGCTAGCGGGGAGCTCCTACGAGCAGTACTTC	CSASRLAGSSYEQYF
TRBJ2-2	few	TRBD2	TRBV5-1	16	TGCGCCAGCAGCCCCGGGGTGGCCCGGGGGGCCGGGGAGCTGTTTTTT	CASSPGVARGAGELFF
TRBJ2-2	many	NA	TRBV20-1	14	TGCAGTGCTAGAGTGGGGAGGGGGACCGGGGAGCTGTTTTTT	CSARVGRGTGELFF
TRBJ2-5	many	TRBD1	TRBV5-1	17	TGCGCCAGCAGCGTGGGACAGGGGGCGGTTTTCCGTGAGACCCAGTACTTC	CASSVGQGAVFRETQYF
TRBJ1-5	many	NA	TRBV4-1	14	TGCGCCAGCAGCCAAGGTTATGCGGTGGAGCCCCAGCATTTT	CASSQGYAVEPQHF
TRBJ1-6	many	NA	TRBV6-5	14	TGTGCCAGCAGTTCTCGGGCCGGCGTTTCACCCCTCCACTTT	CASSSRAGVSPLHF
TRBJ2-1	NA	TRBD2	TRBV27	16	TGTGCCAGCAGTTCAGTTAGCGGGAGGTCCTACAATGAGCAGTTCTTC	CASSSVSGRSYNEQFF
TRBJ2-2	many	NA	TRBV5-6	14	TGTGCCAGCAGCTTCGACAGAAACACCGGGGAGCTGTTTTTT	CASSFDRNTGELFF
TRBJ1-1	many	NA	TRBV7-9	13	TGTGCCAGCAGCTTAGTTGAGGACGGTGAAGCTTTCTTT	CASSLVEDGEAFF
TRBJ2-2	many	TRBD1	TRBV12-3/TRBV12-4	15	TGTGCCAGCAGTCTCAGGACAGGCAACCCCGGGGAGCTGTTTTTT	CASSLRTGNPGELFF
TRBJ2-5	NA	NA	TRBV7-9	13	TGTGCCATCAGTACTCCGGGACAAGAGACCCAGTACTTC	CAISTPGQETQYF
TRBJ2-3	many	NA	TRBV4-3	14	TGCGCCAGCAGCCAAGAATGGGATCCAGATACGCAGTATTTT	CASSQEWDPDTQYF
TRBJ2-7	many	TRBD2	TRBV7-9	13	TGTGCCAGCAGTGCGGGAGGCTCCTACGAGCAGTACTTC	CASSAGGSYEQYF
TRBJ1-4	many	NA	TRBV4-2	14	TGTGCCAGCAGCCCCCTCGGTACAGCTGAAAAACTGTTTTTT	CASSPLGTAEKLFF
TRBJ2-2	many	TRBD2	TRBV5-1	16	TGCGCCAGCAGCCCCCTAGCGGGAGGGCTTACCGGGGAGCTGTTTTTT	CASSPLAGGLTGELFF
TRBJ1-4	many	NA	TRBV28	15	TGTGCCAGCAGTTACCCCTCTTGGAGACAGATAAAACTGTTTTTT	CASSYPSWRQIKLFF
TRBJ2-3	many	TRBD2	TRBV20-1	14	TGCAGTGCTTTCCCGGGGGGTAGCACAGATACGCAGTATTTT	CSAFPGGSTDTQYF
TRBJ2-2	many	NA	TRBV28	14	TGTGCCAGCAGTTTAAATCTGGGCACCGGGGAGCTGTTTTTT	CASSLNLGTGELFF
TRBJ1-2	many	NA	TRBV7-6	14	TGTGCCAGCAGCTACCCGGGGACCCGATATGGCTACACCTTC	CASSYPGTRYGYTF
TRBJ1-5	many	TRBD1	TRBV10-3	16	TGTGCCATCAGTGAGTCGGACAGGGGGAGCAATCAGCCCCAGCATTTT	CAISESDRGSNQPQHF
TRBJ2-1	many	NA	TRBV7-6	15	TGTGCCAGCAGCTTTGGTAGCGGTTCCTACAATGAGCAGTTCTTC	CASSFGSGSYNEQFF
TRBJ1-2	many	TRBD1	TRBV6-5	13	TGTGCCAGCAGTAACAGGGGGGGCTATGGCTACACCTTC	CASSNRGGYGYTF
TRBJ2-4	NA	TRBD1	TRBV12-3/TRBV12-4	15	TGTGCCAGCAGTTCAACAGGGGGCCTGCAAAACATTCAGTACTTC	CASSSTGGLQNIQYF
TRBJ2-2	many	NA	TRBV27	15	TGTGCCAGCAGTGCCCAACTAGCAGAGACCGGGGAGCTGTTTTTT	CASSAQLAETGELFF
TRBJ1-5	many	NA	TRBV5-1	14	TGCGCCAGCAGCCCGGGAGGAGCTAATCAGCCCCAGCATTTT	CASSPGGANQPQHF
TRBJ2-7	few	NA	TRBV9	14	TGTGCCAGCAGCCCGACAGGATCCTACTACGAGCAGTACTTC	CASSPTGSYYEQYF
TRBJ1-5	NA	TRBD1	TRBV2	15	TGTGCCAGCACCGCGGACAGGGAGAACAATCAGCCCCAGCATTTT	CASTADRENNQPQHF
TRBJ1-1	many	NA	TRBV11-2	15	TGTGCCAGCAGCACCATCGTGGGGGCAGACACTGAAGCTTTCTTT	CASSTIVGADTEAFF
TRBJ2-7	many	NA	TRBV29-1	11	TGCAGCGTTGGAGGGGGTTTCGAGCAGTACTTC	CSVGGGFEQYF
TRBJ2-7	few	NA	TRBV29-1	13	TGCAGCGTTGTTGATCCCGTTTCCCACGAGCAGTACTTC	CSVVDPVSHEQYF
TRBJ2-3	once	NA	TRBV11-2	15	TGTGCCAGCAGCTTTTCCGCGACAGTCACAGATACGCAGTATTTT	CASSFSATVTDTQYF
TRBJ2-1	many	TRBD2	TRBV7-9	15	TGTGCCAGCAGGTTACTAGCGGGAGAGTACAATGAGCAGTTCTTC	CASRLLAGEYNEQFF
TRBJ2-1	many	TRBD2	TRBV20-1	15	TGCAGTGCTAGACAAAGCGGGAGATCCTACAATGAGCAGTTCTTC	CSARQSGRSYNEQFF
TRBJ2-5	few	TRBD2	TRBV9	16	TGTGCCAGCAGCGCCTCTAGCGGGAGGGCCGGAGAGACCCAGTACTTC	CASSASSGRAGETQYF